Described below is a single T cell receptor beta chain sequence and its context. Its antigen is unidentified. The sample is drawn from a study of T cells after yellow fever vaccination. Study-wide findings and caveats: Post-booster repertoires again held most primary-vaccination clones (96% CD4, 88% CD8). It was a weaker secondary response, yet one that peaked faster, at day 5 versus 15. Clonotypes appearing in both CD4 and CD8 compartments existed, and their share was small.

Researchers made TCR cDNA using 5'RACE template switching, and this step added a universal primer site and UMIs. MiXCR, applied by TCRdb to the 5' RACE reads, yields one record per CDR3 protein. The table shows hundreds of thousands of distinct CDR3 sequences, with approximately 10% occurring only once. The V and J ends lost 5 bases and 1 base respectively, with 11 bases between them. The CDR3 totals 14 residues. CDR1 DFQATT and CDR2 SNEGSKA come from the germline V gene (reference sequence). Here the sequenced sample was PBMCs, taken on the day of the first yellow fever vaccination. The TCR originated in a man aged 18 to 30 who received the YFV17D yellow fever vaccine. This rearrangement joins TRBV20-1 to TRBJ2-2, with TRBD2 as a possible D gene (7 bases). CDR3 sequence (DNA): TGCAGTGCTGAGGGGGGGGAGAACACCGGGGAGCTGTTTTTT. Translation gives CSAEGGENTGELFF.